The T cell receptor (beta chain) under discussion was sequenced for a study of blood T cell repertoires in COVID-19. Looking at the study overall: From T cells, B-cell-depleted T cells, or PBMCs came the material, which was cDNA or gDNA.

Original processing notes: Amplification with reference gene primers provided the estimates of nucleated cell counts. Assay used: immunoSEQ multiplex PCR; TCRdb lists only in-frame clones, some missing. V, J and clone size were drawn from that table, and D and trimming were deduced from the DNA. Counted here are hundreds of thousands of clones, 88% occurring once; the ten biggest clones make up about 0.7%. The source of this sequence is a human donor in a cohort sampled during active COVID-19. Material: peripheral blood.

CDR3 protein: CASSPIPGQGGSPLHF. The DNA of the CDR3 is TGTGCCAGCAGTCCTATTCCGGGACAGGGGGGTTCACCCCTCCACTTT. The V gene is TRBV6-6, the J gene TRBJ1-6; 11 nucleotides line up with TRBD1. J lost 9 bases, V lost 5 bases, and 9 bases had no gene match. The CDR3 totals 16 residues. From germline, CDR1 is MNHNY and CDR2 SVGAGI (reference sequence).